The sequence of this TCR beta chain was determined in a study of blood T cell repertoires in COVID-19. TCRdb keeps only in-frame clones here, not all; method: immunoSEQ multiplex PCR. This sample yields 30,000 to 40,000 clones, of which roughly 85% are seen a single time; 17% belongs to the top ten. This sequence originates from a woman aged 55-75 years with active COVID-19. Sample: peripheral blood.

This chain's CDR3 is CASTLGGSTSPLHF. The CDR3 bases are TGTGCCAGCACCCTCGGGGGTTCAACTTCACCCCTCCACTTT. This chain uses TRBV7-3 with TRBJ1-6; a weak D match, TRBD1 (5 bases). The V end lost 7 bases, the J end lost 9 bases, and 16 bases lay between the germline ends. Germline V gene sequence: CDR1 SGHTA, CDR2 FQGTGA. This CDR3 contains 14 residues.